This T cell receptor (beta chain) was observed in a study of beta chain features in type 1 diabetes. Study-wide background: What patients shared with healthy donors was a similar profile of age, gender and cell yields. Findings and limits, study-wide: Compared with healthy donors, patients appeared to share more similar naive, central memory and regulatory TCRB repertoires.

With regard to this clone: The antigen is not known.

Of the isolated RNA, all was reverse transcribed, and so the sequenced material was expressed TCRB transcripts. Here immunoSEQ multiplex PCR was the method, and the copy in TCRdb shows in-frame clones only, minus some. The sample shows 310,000 or so clones, approximately 10% of them seen only once. CDR1 SGHAT and CDR2 FQNNGV come from the germline V gene. Germline trimming cut 6 bases from V and 1 base from J; bases unmatched to any gene: 17. The length of the CDR3 is 19 residues. Material: naive CD4+ T cells from blood. The receptor was isolated from a woman under 40 in good health. V and J are TRBV11-2 and TRBJ2-1, with TRBD1 matching over 8 bases. CDR3 region: CASRSPDFRGRLSYNEQFF. The DNA for the CDR3 is TGTGCCAGCAGATCACCTGATTTCAGGGGGCGACTATCCTACAATGAGCAGTTCTTC.